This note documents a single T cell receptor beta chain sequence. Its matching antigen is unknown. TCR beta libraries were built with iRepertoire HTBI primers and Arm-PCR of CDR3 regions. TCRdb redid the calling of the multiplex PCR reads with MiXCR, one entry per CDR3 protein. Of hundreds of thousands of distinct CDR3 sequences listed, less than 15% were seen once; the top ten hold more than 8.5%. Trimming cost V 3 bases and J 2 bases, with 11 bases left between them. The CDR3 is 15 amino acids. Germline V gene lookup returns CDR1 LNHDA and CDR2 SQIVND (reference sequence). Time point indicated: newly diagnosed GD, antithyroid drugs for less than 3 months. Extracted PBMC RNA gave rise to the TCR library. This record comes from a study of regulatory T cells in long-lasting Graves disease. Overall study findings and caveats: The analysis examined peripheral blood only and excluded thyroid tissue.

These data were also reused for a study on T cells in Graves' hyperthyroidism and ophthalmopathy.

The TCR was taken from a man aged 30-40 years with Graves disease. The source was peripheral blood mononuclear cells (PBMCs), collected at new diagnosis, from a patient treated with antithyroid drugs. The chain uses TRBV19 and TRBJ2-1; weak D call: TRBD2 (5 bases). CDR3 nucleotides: TGTGCCAGTAGTATTAGGGAGAGCGCCTACAATGAGCAGTTCTTC. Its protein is CASSIRESAYNEQFF.